This TCR beta chain was sequenced during a study of T cell repertoires in cytomegalovirus infection. Study information: Well-studied HLA-B-restricted CMV epitopes were used in the study alongside recently identified HLA-C-restricted ones. The public TCR beta signatures pointed to both CMV infection and matching HLA type.

There are 14 residues in the CDR3. Germline CDR1 and CDR2: SGHTA and FQGNSA. After removal of 2 bases from V and 5 bases from J, the junction contained 5 bases not matched to a gene. This clonotype was counted at least ten times. Its antigen is as yet unknown. Study-level findings and limits: The ex vivo response was dominated by HLA-C-restricted CMV-specific TCR beta clonotypes. Individuals carrying CMV plus the relevant HLA were identified by cumulative frequency of public TCR beta families.

TCRdb used MiXCR to reprocess the reads, holding one entry per CDR3 protein. The data show some 900,000 distinct CDR3 sequences, with 30% to 35% seen just once and roughly an eighth held by the top ten. This sample comprised cultured CD8+ T cells from PBMCs, obtained from culture after CMV antigen stimulation. J is TRBJ2-7 and V is TRBV7-2; TRBD2 agrees at 8 bases. The clonotype was recovered from a human donor in good health (CMV status not recorded). Some clones in this sample may be carry-over from other donors' samples. CDR3 in DNA: TGTGCCAGCAGCTTACTGACTAGCGCTAACGAGCAGTACGTC. Its protein product is CASSLLTSANEQYV.